Each of the 21 T cell receptor beta chains below was sequenced from the same sample in a study of CD8 T cells in ankylosing spondylitis. TCRdb reprocessed the 5' RACE reads with MiXCR, giving one entry per CDR3 protein. This table has approximately 25,000 distinct CDR3 sequences, just over 2.5% appearing once. Input material: blood, either unsorted or a sorted T cell fraction (not recorded which). The receptor set was obtained from a female donor with ankylosing spondylitis or in good health (not recorded which).

Ten or more counts support this clonotype. Compared with germline, one end of the junction differs, possibly owing to a read error. V gene TRBV9 combines with J gene TRBJ2-1; D perhaps matches TRBD2 (7 bases). Looked up from germline, CDR1 is SGDLS and CDR2 is YYNGEE. The CDR3 totals 16 residues. The CDR3 bases are TGTGCCAGCAGCGTACGTGGGGGGGCCTCCGACAATGAGCAGTTCTTC. Translation gives CASSVRGGASDNEQFF. Drawing the rest from reference TRBV9 and TRBJ2-1, the complete variable domain is DSGVTQTPKHLITATGQRVTLRCSPRSGDLSVYWYQQSLDQGLQFLIQYYNGEERAKGNILERFSAQQFPDLHSELNLSSLELGDSALYFCASSVRGGASDNEQFFGPGTRLTVL.

This clonotype was counted many times. The V and J genes are TRBV9 and TRBJ2-5, with 7 bases identical to TRBD2. CDR3 size: 15 residues. J lost 0 bases, V lost 0 bases, and 2 bases had no gene match. In germline, CDR1 is SGDLS, CDR2 YYNGEE. CDR3 coding DNA: TGTGCCAGCAGCGTAGCAGCGGGATACCAAGAGACCCAGTACTTC. Its protein product is CASSVAAGYQETQYF.

This clonotype was counted at least ten times. This chain joins TRBV9 and TRBJ1-6; 8 positions match TRBD1. There are 17 residues in the CDR3. Germline-derived CDR1 and CDR2 are SGDLS and YYNGEE. V lost 4 bases, J lost 0 bases, and 6 bases stayed unmatched. DNA for the CDR3: TGTGCCAGCAGCTCACGACAGGGGAGCTCCTATAATTCACCCCTCCACTTT. Its translation is CASSSRQGSSYNSPLHF.

In its sample, this clonotype was seen many times. The V and J genes are TRBV9 and TRBJ2-3; 8 bases are a match to TRBD1. The CDR3 covers 16 residues. V trimming: 3 bases; J trimming: 5 bases; junction bases outside the gene matches: 11. Germline CDR1 is SGDLS and CDR2 is YYNGEE. The CDR3 here is CASSEGLQGAGDTQYF. The DNA of the CDR3 is TGTGCCAGCAGCGAGGGTCTCCAGGGGGCTGGAGATACGCAGTATTTT.

This clonotype was recorded at least ten times. CDR3 DNA: TGTGCCAGCAGCGTAGGACAGTTCACAGATACGCAGTATTTT. Residues: CASSVGQFTDTQYF. The genes are TRBV9 and TRBJ2-3; D possibly corresponds to TRBD1 (5 bases). In germline, CDR1 is SGDLS, CDR2 YYNGEE. This CDR3 has 14 amino acids. V was cut by 0 bases and J by 2 bases, with 7 bases left in between.

There are many counts of this clonotype. The chain combines TRBV9 with TRBJ2-4, with D unresolved. The CDR3 length is 15 residues. V lost 1 base, J lost 0 bases, and 8 bases lay in between. Germline V gives CDR1 SGDLS, CDR2 YYNGEE. This CDR3 reads CASSVSNVAKNIQYF. CDR3 DNA: TGTGCCAGCAGCGTATCAAATGTAGCCAAAAACATTCAGTACTTC.

This clonotype was counted at least ten times. The chain has TRBV9 and TRBJ2-1; TRBD2 matches at 9 bases. The J segment lost 0 bases and the V segment lost 4 bases, leaving 2 bases of the junction unmatched. The V gene's germline CDR1 is SGDLS and CDR2 YYNGEE. This CDR3 is 15 amino acids long. CDR3 amino acids: CASSTSGRSYNEQFF. For the CDR3, the DNA is TGTGCCAGCAGCACTAGCGGGCGCTCCTACAATGAGCAGTTCTTC.

This clonotype was counted ten times or more. V and J are TRBV9 and TRBJ2-2; D not resolved. This CDR3 region has 15 residues. Trimming removed 4 bases from V and 2 bases from J, with 12 bases in between. Looked up from germline, CDR1 is SGDLS and CDR2 is YYNGEE. The CDR3 nucleotides are TGTGCCAGCAGCTTCGAGACAACAAACACCGGGGAGCTGTTTTTT. It translates to CASSFETTNTGELFF.

This clonotype was observed at least ten times. V is TRBV9 and J is TRBJ2-1; 16 nucleotides agree with TRBD2. With 0 bases clipped from V and 6 bases from J, the junction kept 6 bases outside the gene matches. CDR1 is SGDLS, CDR2 YYNGEE, per germline. This CDR3 has 18 residues. CDR3 region: CASSVEGLAGGGGNEQFF. The CDR3 bases are TGTGCCAGCAGCGTAGAGGGACTAGCGGGAGGGGGGGGCAATGAGCAGTTCTTC.

The rearrangement uses TRBV9 and TRBJ1-2, with D maybe TRBD1 (6 bases). Trimming removed 0 bases from V and 5 bases from J, with 11 bases in between. The CDR3 spans 14 residues. CDR1 and CDR2 (germline): SGDLS, YYNGEE. CDR3 nucleotides: TGTGCCAGCAGCGTAGTAGGACAGACATATGGCTACACCTTC. Translated, it gives CASSVVGQTYGYTF.

This clonotype was recorded many times. This rearrangement joins TRBV9 to TRBJ2-1; 7 bases agree with TRBD1. This CDR3 has 16 residues. V lost 0 bases to trimming and J lost 10 bases; unmatched junction nucleotides: 13. Germline V lookup: CDR1 SGDLS, CDR2 YYNGEE. For the CDR3, the DNA is TGTGCCAGCAGCGTAGAGGGGGCCCTCCATCTAAAGGAGCAGTTCTTC. It is translated as CASSVEGALHLKEQFF. Drawing the rest from reference TRBV9 and TRBJ2-1, the complete variable domain is DSGVTQTPKHLITATGQRVTLRCSPRSGDLSVYWYQQSLDQGLQFLIQYYNGEERAKGNILERFSAQQFPDLHSELNLSSLELGDSALYFCASSVEGALHLKEQFFGPGTRLTVL.

This clonotype has at least ten counts. The rearrangement links TRBV9 to TRBJ2-2, with 10 bases identical to TRBD1. The germline CDR1 and CDR2 sequences are SGDLS and YYNGEE. Trimming took 1 base from V and 4 from J; bases not matched to a gene: 1. This CDR3 is 15 amino acids long. CDR3 loop: CASSVRTGGTGELFF. CDR3 coding DNA: TGTGCCAGCAGCGTACGGACAGGGGGCACCGGGGAGCTGTTTTTT.

In its sample, this clonotype was seen many times. This chain connects TRBV9 to TRBJ1-1, with TRBD1 as a possible D gene (5 bases). The CDR3 has 14 residues. With 2 bases removed from V and 6 bases from J, the gap between germline ends came to 14 bases. Germline CDR1 SGDLS, CDR2 YYNGEE. This chain's CDR3 is CASSVQVSGPEAFF. The CDR3 nucleotides read TGTGCCAGCAGCGTGCAGGTTTCGGGGCCTGAAGCTTTCTTT.

This clonotype was observed at least ten times. The V call is TRBV9, the J call TRBJ1-3; no clear D gene. Germline CDR1 and CDR2: SGDLS and YYNGEE. CDR3 size: 13 residues. V lost 7 bases and J lost 0, with 8 bases in between. The CDR3 sequence is CASERGSGNTIYF. CDR3 sequence (DNA): TGTGCCAGCGAAAGAGGCTCTGGAAACACCATATATTTT.

This clonotype was seen many times. The V gene is TRBV9, the J gene TRBJ2-4; 16 nucleotides agree with TRBD2. Germline CDR1 is SGDLS and CDR2 is YYNGEE. This CDR3 region has 17 residues. The junction had 5 bases not matched to a gene; V was cut back by 4 bases and J by 4 bases. This CDR3 reads CASSPPGLAGGKNIQYF. In nucleotides, the CDR3 is TGTGCCAGCAGCCCCCCGGGACTAGCGGGGGGGAAAAACATTCAGTACTTC.

This clonotype has a count of ten or more. J is TRBJ2-1 and V is TRBV9; D is possibly TRBD2 (5 bases). Trimming stripped 0 bases from V and 2 bases from J, with 9 bases between. Germline V gene lookup returns CDR1 SGDLS and CDR2 YYNGEE. The CDR3 length is 15 residues. The CDR3 nucleotides read TGTGCCAGCAGCGTAGAACAGCGGCCCTACAATGAGCAGTTCTTC. Amino acid sequence: CASSVEQRPYNEQFF. The whole variable domain, remainder taken from reference TRBV9 and TRBJ2-1, is DSGVTQTPKHLITATGQRVTLRCSPRSGDLSVYWYQQSLDQGLQFLIQYYNGEERAKGNILERFSAQQFPDLHSELNLSSLELGDSALYFCASSVEQRPYNEQFFGPGTRLTVL.

This clonotype was recorded at least ten times. The rearrangement uses TRBV9 and TRBJ1-2; D is uncertain. This CDR3 is 13 amino acids long. V lost 5 bases and J lost 5, with 13 bases in between. CDR1 and CDR2 (germline): SGDLS, YYNGEE. CDR3 DNA sequence: TGTGCCAGCAGTCCGGCTTACCCATATGGCTACACCTTC. Its protein is CASSPAYPYGYTF.

This clonotype was seen ten or more times. V usage is TRBV9 and J usage is TRBJ2-1; the match to TRBD2 covers 8 bases. The V gene's germline CDR1 is SGDLS and CDR2 YYNGEE. Losses at the gene ends were 4 bases for V and 1 base for J; bases not matched to a gene: 10. This CDR3 comprises 17 residues. The CDR3 here is CASSPPGGGRSYNEQFF. Here the CDR3 DNA reads TGTGCCAGCAGCCCCCCGGGAGGGGGGAGGTCCTACAATGAGCAGTTCTTC.

In its sample, this clonotype was seen many times. V usage is TRBV9 and J usage is TRBJ2-1, with D unclear. The CDR3 covers 13 residues. CDR1 SGDLS and CDR2 YYNGEE come from the germline V gene. V lost 3 bases, J lost 9 bases, and 13 bases lay in between. Written as DNA, the CDR3 is TGTGCCAGCAGCGCTCTACTCGGCACTGAGCAGTTCTTC. It is translated as CASSALLGTEQFF.

Ten or more counts support this clonotype. The rearrangement joins TRBV9 to TRBJ2-2; D is ambiguous. There are 15 residues in the CDR3. Germline-derived CDR1 and CDR2 are SGDLS and YYNGEE. V was cut by 5 bases and J by 4 bases, with 15 bases left in between. The CDR3: CASSDAPTSTGELFF. The CDR3 coding sequence is TGTGCCAGCAGTGACGCGCCAACAAGCACCGGGGAGCTGTTTTTT.

This clonotype was seen ten or more times. This rearrangement joins TRBV9 to TRBJ2-2; TRBD1 or TRBD2 may be the D gene (5 bases each). V lost 3 bases and J 7 bases, leaving 13 bases between the germline ends. CDR3 length: 14 amino acids. CDR1 and CDR2 (germline): SGDLS, YYNGEE. The CDR3 protein is CASSAGTLLGELFF. DNA for the CDR3: TGTGCCAGCAGCGCAGGGACGCTCCTCGGGGAGCTGTTTTTT.